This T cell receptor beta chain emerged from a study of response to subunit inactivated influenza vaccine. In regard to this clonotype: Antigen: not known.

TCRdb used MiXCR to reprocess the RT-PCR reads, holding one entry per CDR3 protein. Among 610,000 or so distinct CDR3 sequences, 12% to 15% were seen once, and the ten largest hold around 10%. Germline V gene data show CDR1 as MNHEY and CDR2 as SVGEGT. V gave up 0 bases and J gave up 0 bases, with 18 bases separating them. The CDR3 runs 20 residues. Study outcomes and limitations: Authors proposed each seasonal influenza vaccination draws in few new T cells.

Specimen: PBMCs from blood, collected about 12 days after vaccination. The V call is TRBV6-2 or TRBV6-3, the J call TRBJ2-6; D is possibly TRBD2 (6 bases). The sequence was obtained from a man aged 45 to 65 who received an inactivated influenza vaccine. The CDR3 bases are TGTGCCAGCAGTTACTCGATCTTCCGGGACTCCAGCTCTGGGGCCAACGTCCTGACTTTC. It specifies CASSYSIFRDSSSGANVLTF.